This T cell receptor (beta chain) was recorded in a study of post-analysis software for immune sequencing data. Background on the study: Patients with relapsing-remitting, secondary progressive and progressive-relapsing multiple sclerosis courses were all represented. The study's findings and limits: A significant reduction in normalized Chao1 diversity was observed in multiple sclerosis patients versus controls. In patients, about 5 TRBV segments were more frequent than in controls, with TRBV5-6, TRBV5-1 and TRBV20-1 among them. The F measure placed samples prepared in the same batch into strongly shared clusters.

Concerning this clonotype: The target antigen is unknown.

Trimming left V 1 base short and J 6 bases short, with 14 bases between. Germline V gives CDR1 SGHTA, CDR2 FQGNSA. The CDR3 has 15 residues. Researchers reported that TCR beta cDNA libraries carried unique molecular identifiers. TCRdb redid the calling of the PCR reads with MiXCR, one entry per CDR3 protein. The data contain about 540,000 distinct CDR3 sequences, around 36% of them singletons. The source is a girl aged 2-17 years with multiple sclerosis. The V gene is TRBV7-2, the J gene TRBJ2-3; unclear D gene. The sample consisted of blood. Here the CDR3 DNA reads TGTGCCAGCAGCTTAGAGGGCCCTGCCGCGGATACGCAGTATTTT. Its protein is CASSLEGPAADTQYF.